This TCR beta chain stems from a study of Ad26.COV2.S vaccination and SARS-CoV-2 variants. The wider study: By the intramuscular route, Ad26.COV2.S was given once, or twice 56 days apart.

As for treatment: some 19 received Ad26.COV2.S at low or high dose, single or two shots; 5 received placebo; per-sample allocation not given. Vaccine and placebo recipients were sampled on day 63 after the first injection. Study-wide findings and caveats: In TCR breadth and depth analyses, total T cell responses may have been underestimated.

A note on this clone: Its antigen is unidentified.

The protocol was immunoSEQ multiplex PCR, while the TCRdb copy is restricted to in-frame clones and leaves out a portion. The table lists over 450,000 clones, 70% to 90% of them singletons. The specimen was peripheral blood, collected in a trial of Ad26.COV2.S vaccine versus placebo. The source of this sequence is a person between 18 and 59 years old who received the Ad26.COV2.S COVID-19 vaccine or a placebo.

The CDR3 coding sequence is TGCGCCAGCAGCCCGGGACAGGGGAACACCGGGGAGCTGTTTTTT. It codes for CASSPGQGNTGELFF. The chain uses TRBV4-1 and TRBJ2-2, with 9 bases lining up with TRBD1. Trimming cost V 4 bases and J 1 base; bases outside gene matches: 1. The germline CDR1 and CDR2 sequences are MGHRA and YSYEKL. This CDR3 is 15 amino acids long.